The rows below give T cell receptor beta chains drawn from one sample of a study of blood T cell repertoires in COVID-19. Produced via immunoSEQ multiplex PCR; TCRdb's table is partial and in-frame only. The sample shows about 75,000 clones, 85% to 90% of them seen only once. The sequenced material came from peripheral blood. Receptors originate from a human donor in a cohort sampled during active COVID-19. CDR3s include the opening cysteine and the closing phenylalanine or tryptophan. A D gene is named only where the DNA matches it firmly. The listing skips clone size in some rows; elsewhere it reads once, few, many or a size class.

v_gene	j_gene	d_gene	abundance	CDR3aa	CDR3nt
TRBV6-2/TRBV6-3	TRBJ2-7	-	-	CASSYPRGAQEQYF	TGTGCCAGCAGTTACCCACGGGGGGCGCAAGAGCAGTACTTC
TRBV5-1	TRBJ2-1	-	-	CASSQVSASYNEQFF	TGCGCCAGCAGCCAGGTTTCCGCCTCCTACAATGAGCAGTTCTTC
TRBV7-2	TRBJ1-3	-	-	CASSLVGGARGSGNTIYF	TGTGCCAGCAGCTTAGTGGGGGGGGCCAGGGGCTCTGGAAACACCATATATTTT
TRBV28	TRBJ1-1	TRBD1	-	CASSSPGTGNTEAFF	TGTGCCAGCAGTTCGCCCGGGACAGGGAACACTGAAGCTTTCTTT
TRBV12-3/TRBV12-4	TRBJ1-1	-	-	CASTKDSNTEAFF	TGTGCCAGCACCAAGGACAGTAACACTGAAGCTTTCTTT
TRBV9	TRBJ2-3	TRBD2	once	CASSPRPRGGTDTQYF	TGTGCCAGCAGCCCTCGACCCCGGGGGGGCACAGATACGCAGTATTTT
TRBV6-5	TRBJ1-5	-	once	CASSDGLMGNQPQHF	TGTGCCAGCAGCGATGGCCTTATGGGCAATCAGCCCCAGCATTTT
TRBV13	TRBJ2-1	-	-	CASSLAGGSSYNEQFF	TGTGCCAGCAGCTTAGCCGGCGGAAGCTCCTACAATGAGCAGTTCTTC
TRBV9	TRBJ2-5	TRBD1	-	CASSPGQGPEGETQYF	TGTGCCAGCAGCCCAGGACAGGGGCCAGAGGGAGAGACCCAGTACTTC
TRBV9	TRBJ2-5	-	-	CASSRRDSQETQYF	TGTGCCAGCAGTCGGCGGGACAGCCAAGAGACCCAGTACTTC
TRBV5-6	TRBJ2-7	-	-	CASSLGGGTATEQYF	TGTGCCAGCAGCTTGGGGGGCGGGACGGCTACGGAGCAGTACTTC
TRBV5-8	TRBJ2-7	TRBD2	-	CASSLAGVEGEQYF	TGTGCCAGCAGCTTAGCGGGGGTAGAGGGGGAGCAGTACTTC
TRBV14	TRBJ2-7	TRBD1	-	CASSQAVTGAREQYF	TGTGCCAGCAGCCAAGCTGTGACAGGGGCTCGGGAGCAGTACTTC
TRBV2	TRBJ2-1	-	-	CASSRQAGYNEQFF	TGTGCCAGCAGTCGACAGGCGGGTTACAATGAGCAGTTCTTC
TRBV11-2	TRBJ2-6	-	few	CASSSLRVRGPSGANVLTF	TGTGCCAGCAGCTCCCTCCGCGTCAGGGGTCCCTCTGGGGCCAACGTCCTGACTTTC
TRBV5-1	TRBJ2-6	TRBD1	-	CASSPGLGQAKSGANVLTF	TGCGCCAGCAGCCCGGGGCTGGGACAGGCGAAATCTGGGGCCAACGTCCTGACTTTC
TRBV5-4	TRBJ2-1	TRBD2	-	CASSLPTSGAYNEQFF	TGTGCCAGCAGCTTGCCTACTAGCGGGGCTTACAATGAGCAGTTCTTC
TRBV12-3/TRBV12-4	TRBJ1-6	-	-	CASKTAAVGPLHF	TGTGCCAGCAAAACCGCCGCAGTTGGACCCCTCCACTTT
TRBV19	TRBJ2-5	-	once	CASSTQTNQETQYF	TGTGCCAGTAGTACCCAGACAAACCAAGAGACCCAGTACTTC
TRBV20-1	TRBJ1-1	-	-	CSPRGDTEAFF	TGCAGTCCTAGAGGAGACACTGAAGCTTTCTTT
TRBV19	TRBJ1-5	-	-	CASSWQGYNQPQHF	TGTGCCAGTAGTTGGCAGGGTTACAATCAGCCCCAGCATTTT
TRBV5-6	TRBJ2-3	TRBD1	once	CASSFRTGERTDTQYF	TGTGCCAGCAGCTTTAGGACAGGGGAACGGACAGATACGCAGTATTTT
TRBV7-9	TRBJ2-2	-	-	CASRPSGSGELFF	TGTGCCAGCAGGCCGAGCGGTTCCGGGGAGCTGTTTTTT
TRBV5-1	TRBJ2-7	-	few	CASSLVSSSYEQYF	TGCGCCAGCAGCTTGGTGAGCTCCTCCTACGAGCAGTACTTC
TRBV6-1	TRBJ1-6	-	few	CASSEGPTGNSPLHF	TGTGCCAGCAGTGAAGGGCCTACAGGGAATTCACCCCTCCACTTT